What follows are 30 T cell receptor beta chains derived from one specimen sequenced in a study of cytomegalovirus exposure and HLA in healthy donors. The PCR contained 60 Vbeta and 13 Jbeta primers. TCRdb's table, derived via immunoSEQ multiplex PCR, lists solely in-frame clones and lacks some. This sample has roughly 200,000 clones, with 70% to 85% found just once. Sequencing was performed on PBMCs. The receptors were sampled from a woman aged 55-70 years in good health and CMV-seropositive.

The V call is TRBV5-6, the J call TRBJ2-7; 8 positions agree with TRBD2. CDR1 and CDR2 (germline): SGHDT, YYEEEE. J gave up 3 bases and V 1 base, and 6 bases lay outside the gene matches. This CDR3 comprises 15 residues. The CDR3 region has the DNA TGTGCCAGCAGCTTGACGGGAGGGACCCTCTACGAGCAGTACTTC. Protein sequence: CASSLTGGTLYEQYF.

The chain couples TRBV14 to TRBJ1-6; D might be TRBD1 (6 bases). V gave up 2 bases and J gave up 7 bases, with 6 bases separating them. The CDR3 extends over 13 amino acids. Germline values: CDR1 SGHDN, CDR2 FVKESK. The CDR3 is CASSQQGNSPLHF. For the CDR3, the DNA is TGTGCCAGCAGCCAACAGGGGAATTCACCCCTCCACTTT.

The chain joins TRBV30 to TRBJ1-1; D is undetermined. The V end was cut by 3 bases, the J end by 1 base, with 18 bases between. This CDR3 comprises 16 residues. Germline CDR1 GTSNPN, CDR2 SVGIG (reference sequence). The CDR3 DNA sequence: TGTGCCTGGAGCTTGCCCTTTGACGGGAGGAACACTGAAGCTTTCTTT. It specifies CAWSLPFDGRNTEAFF.

The chain uses TRBV5-8 and TRBJ2-1; D is undetermined. In germline, CDR1 is SGHTS, CDR2 YDEGEE. This CDR3 spans 15 amino acids. Trimming stripped 3 bases from V and 5 bases from J, with 15 bases between. The CDR3 bases are TGTGCCAGCAGCTCCACCCGACTGTGGGACAATGAGCAGTTCTTC. The encoded protein is CASSSTRLWDNEQFF.

This clone was seen once. This chain joins TRBV7-2 and TRBJ1-6; weak D call: TRBD1 (6 bases). CDR1 is SGHTA, CDR2 FQGNSA, per germline. The V and J ends lost 6 bases and 0 bases respectively, with 12 bases between them. CDR3 length: 16 residues. CDR3 in amino acids: CASRTTGSSYNSPLHF. In DNA form, the CDR3 reads TGTGCCAGCAGAACCACAGGGAGCTCCTATAATTCACCCCTCCACTTT.

The chain carries TRBV6-6 and TRBJ1-2; D may be TRBD1 (5 bases). V was pared by 3 bases and J by 3 bases, with 11 bases between. The length of the CDR3 is 14 residues. Germline V lookup: CDR1 MNHNY, CDR2 SVGAGI (reference sequence). DNA of the CDR3: TGTGCCAGCAGTTATCGACAGTTTGACTATGGCTACACCTTC. Amino acid sequence: CASSYRQFDYGYTF.

This chain uses TRBV30 with TRBJ2-7; 10 bases fit TRBD2. CDR3 length equals 15 residues. J lost 0 bases, V lost 5 bases, and 7 bases had no gene match. Germline CDR1 and CDR2: GTSNPN and SVGIG (reference sequence). Here the CDR3 DNA reads TGTGCCTGGGGACGTAGCGGGGGGTTCTCCTACGAGCAGTACTTC. Translating it yields CAWGRSGGFSYEQYF.

A single count supports this clone. The chain uses TRBV6-6 and TRBJ2-5; D may be TRBD1 (6 bases). Near its end, the DNA agrees better with TRBJ2-7, so the J call may be wrong. The CDR3 has 14 residues. Germline assignment: CDR1 MNHNY and CDR2 SVGAGI (reference sequence). CDR3 protein: CASRQGTISYEQYF. CDR3 coding DNA: TGTGCCAGCAGACAGGGAACGATCTCCTACGAGCAGTACTTC.

The chain combines TRBV30 with TRBJ1-2, with 8 bases matching TRBD1. V was clipped by 4 bases and J by 0 bases; unmatched bases: 13. Per germline, CDR1 GTSNPN and CDR2 SVGIG (reference sequence). This CDR3 comprises 17 residues. The CDR3 protein is CAWTRQGSFQTNYGYTF. CDR3 DNA sequence: TGTGCCTGGACTAGACAGGGGTCCTTTCAGACTAACTATGGCTACACCTTC.

This clone was seen more than once but under ten times. This sequence joins TRBV6-5 and TRBJ2-7, with 10 bases matching TRBD2. V dropped 0 bases and J dropped 3; count of bases not matched to a gene: 5. Germline CDR1 and CDR2: MNHEY and SVGAGI. The CDR3 is made up of 16 amino acids. CDR3 region: CASSYSTAGGLYEQYF. The CDR3 nucleotides read TGTGCCAGCAGTTACTCGACAGCGGGAGGGCTCTACGAGCAGTACTTC.

The chain joins TRBV10-3 to TRBJ2-7, with 10 bases fitting TRBD2. The CDR3 has 17 residues. Germline loops: CDR1 ENHRY, CDR2 SYGVKD. The J segment lost 1 base and the V segment lost 0 bases, leaving 6 bases of the junction unmatched. CDR3 nucleotide sequence: TGTGCCATCAGTGAGTCAAAGAGCGGGAGGGGATCCTACGAGCAGTACTTC. This translates into CAISESKSGRGSYEQYF.

This chain uses TRBV6-1 with TRBJ1-2; maybe TRBD1 (5 bases). CDR3 length equals 13 residues. Germline CDR1 MNHNS, CDR2 SASEGT. Trimming pared 1 base from V and 8 bases from J, leaving 11 bases between. The CDR3, as DNA: TGTGCCAGCAGTGAAGTCCAGGGCGAAGGCTACACCTTC. Its protein is CASSEVQGEGYTF.

J is TRBJ1-1 and V is TRBV2, with D possibly TRBD1 on 6 matching bases. This CDR3 has 13 amino acids. V shed 7 bases and J shed 5 bases, with 14 bases lying between them. Germline CDR1 is SNHLY and CDR2 is FYNNEI. The CDR3 sequence is CASMGAFRTEAFF. Here the CDR3 DNA reads TGTGCCAGCATGGGGGCGTTTCGAACTGAAGCTTTCTTT.

J is TRBJ2-7 and V is TRBV7-6; 8 nucleotides align to TRBD2. The trim removed 1 base at V and 4 bases at J, leaving 6 bases unmatched. Germline V gene data show CDR1 as SGHVS and CDR2 as FNYEAQ. The CDR3 covers 15 residues. The CDR3 DNA reads TGTGCCAGCAGCTTAGATTCCAGCGGGAGTTACGAGCAGTACTTC. It specifies CASSLDSSGSYEQYF.

The genes are TRBV29-1 and TRBJ2-3; TRBD2 aligns across 10 bases. V was pared by 5 bases and J by 5 bases, with 4 bases of the junction left unmatched. The CDR3 contains 13 residues. The germline CDR1 and CDR2 sequences are SQVTM and ANQGSEA. In DNA form, the CDR3 reads TGCAGCGTTCCTAGCGGGAGTGGAGATACGCAGTATTTT. Amino acid sequence: CSVPSGSGDTQYF.

The CDR3 reads CASSIIQRGTYEQYF. The CDR3 DNA is TGTGCCAGTAGTATAATCCAGCGGGGAACCTACGAGCAGTACTTC. The chain employs TRBV19 and TRBJ2-7; 7 bases align to TRBD2. J was trimmed by 2 bases and V by 2 bases; bases with no gene match: 6. Germline V gene lookup returns CDR1 LNHDA and CDR2 SQIVND (reference sequence). The CDR3 loop spans 15 amino acids. Based on the CDR3 plus reference TRBV19 and TRBJ2-7, the full variable domain is DGGITQSPKYLFRKEGQNVTLSCEQNLNHDAMYWYRQDPGQGLRLIYYSQIVNDFQKGDIAEGYSVSREKKESFPLTVTSAQKNPTAFYLCASSIIQRGTYEQYFGPGTRLTVT.

CDR3 DNA: TGTGCCAGTAGTATAGGCCGGGACAGGAGATCAAAACTGTTTTTT. It yields the protein CASSIGRDRRSKLFF. This sequence joins TRBV19 and TRBJ1-4; 8 bases fit TRBD1. The germline V gene has CDR1 LNHDA and CDR2 SQIVND (reference sequence). The CDR3 totals 15 residues. Trimming took 1 base from V and 10 from J; bases not matched to a gene: 8.

The chain is built from TRBV7-8 and TRBJ1-1; tentatively, D is TRBD1 (6 bases). Germline loops: CDR1 SGHVS, CDR2 FQNEAQ. Trimming took 4 bases from V and 0 from J, leaving 15 bases between them. The CDR3 spans 16 residues. The CDR3, as DNA: TGTGCCAGCAGCTCCCTGGACAGAAGGATGAACACTGAAGCTTTCTTT. Translating gives CASSSLDRRMNTEAFF.

J is TRBJ2-5 and V is TRBV7-9; possible D gene TRBD1, 6 bases. Trimming removed 2 bases from V and 4 bases from J, with 11 bases in between. Per germline, CDR1 SEHNR and CDR2 FQNEAQ (reference sequence). The CDR3 extends over 14 amino acids. CDR3 coding DNA: TGTGCCAGCAGCTTACAACAGGGAGCAGAGACCCAGTACTTC. Protein: CASSLQQGAETQYF.

In its sample, this clone was seen a few times. The V and J genes are TRBV5-6 and TRBJ2-3, with 10 bases aligning to TRBD2. The V gene end was trimmed by 4 bases and the J gene end by 9 bases; junction bases not matched to a gene: 14. CDR3 size: 16 residues. Per germline, CDR1 SGHDT and CDR2 YYEEEE. CDR3 nucleotides: TGTGCCAGCAGCCCCTTGGCTAGCGGGAGCCGATACACGCAGTATTTT. It codes for CASSPLASGSRYTQYF.

The chain is built from TRBV4-1 and TRBJ1-2, with TRBD1 identical over 9 bases. V shed 2 bases, J shed 0 bases, and the junction held 10 bases outside the gene matches. Per the germline V gene, CDR1 is MGHRA and CDR2 is YSYEKL. This CDR3 has 18 residues. CDR3 DNA sequence: TGCGCCAGCAGCCAACCTCGACAGGGGGTGAGGACTAACTATGGCTACACCTTC. Translating gives CASSQPRQGVRTNYGYTF.

This chain uses TRBV9 with TRBJ2-7; TRBD1 aligns across 8 bases. CDR3 length: 16 amino acids. Germline loops: CDR1 SGDLS, CDR2 YYNGEE. Germline trimming cut 0 bases from V and 7 bases from J; bases unmatched to any gene: 12. The CDR3 region has the DNA TGTGCCAGCAGCGTAGGGGTCGGGACAGGTCCCATGGAGCAGTACTTC. Translation: CASSVGVGTGPMEQYF.

The chain combines TRBV4-1 with TRBJ2-3; tentatively, D is TRBD1 (6 bases). This CDR3 is built from 15 residues. Germline V lookup: CDR1 MGHRA, CDR2 YSYEKL. Trimming pared 2 bases from V and 4 bases from J, leaving 13 bases between. In nucleotides, the CDR3 is TGCGCCAGCAGCCAACAGGGGAGTTTCCCAGATACGCAGTATTTT. Its protein is CASSQQGSFPDTQYF.

This clone is a singleton in its sample. This sequence joins TRBV6-5 and TRBJ2-2, with TRBD2 matching over 9 bases. CDR3 length: 15 residues. Germline V gene sequence: CDR1 MNHEY, CDR2 SVGAGI. The ends lost 5 bases at V and 7 bases at J; junction bases unmatched: 8. The CDR3 is CASSGRGGGFGELFF. The CDR3 region has the DNA TGTGCCAGCAGTGGGCGCGGGGGGGGATTCGGGGAGCTGTTTTTT.

This clone was detected only once. The chain recombines TRBV25-1 with TRBJ1-1; 7 positions agree with TRBD1. Germline values: CDR1 MGHDK, CDR2 SYGVNS. The CDR3 covers 16 residues. Losses at the gene ends were 2 bases for V and 3 bases for J; bases not matched to a gene: 9. CDR3 bases: TGTGCCAGCAGTGAACCCAGGGGGTCGAAGGACACTGAAGCTTTCTTT. This codes for CASSEPRGSKDTEAFF. Drawing the rest from reference TRBV25-1 and TRBJ1-1, the complete variable domain is EADIYQTPRYLVIGTGKKITLECSQTMGHDKMYWYQQDPGMELHLIHYSYGVNSTEKGDLSSESTVSRIRTEHFPLTLESARPSHTSQYLCASSEPRGSKDTEAFFGQGTRLTVV.

The CDR3 loop reads CAWRLIAYEQYF. DNA for the CDR3: TGTGCCTGGAGACTTATAGCCTACGAGCAGTACTTC. The rearrangement joins TRBV30 to TRBJ2-7; D gene ambiguous. V gave up 3 bases and J gave up 2 bases, with 8 bases separating them. The CDR3 sequence is 12 residues long. The V gene's germline CDR1 is GTSNPN and CDR2 SVGIG (reference sequence).

The chain joins TRBV28 to TRBJ2-6; TRBD2 aligns across 8 bases. The V gene's germline CDR1 is MDHEN and CDR2 SYDVKM. The CDR3 runs to 20 residues. With V trimmed by 7 bases and J by 0 bases, 17 bases remained unmatched. The chain's CDR3 is CASNENGLAYTSSGANVLTF. The CDR3 coding sequence is TGTGCCAGCAACGAGAACGGACTAGCTTATACGAGCTCTGGGGCCAACGTCCTGACTTTC.

The chain uses TRBV30 and TRBJ1-6, with 9 bases fitting TRBD1. The CDR3 has 14 amino acids. CDR1 and CDR2 from the germline V gene are GTSNPN and SVGIG (reference sequence). V shed 3 bases, J shed 10 bases, and the junction held 7 bases outside the gene matches. The DNA of the CDR3 is TGTGCCTGGAGCCGGGGACAGGGTAGCTCACCCCTCCACTTT. Encoded protein: CAWSRGQGSSPLHF.

The rearrangement uses TRBV19 and TRBJ2-4, with 7 nucleotides matching TRBD1. Losses at the gene ends were 5 bases for V and 3 bases for J; bases not matched to a gene: 4. This CDR3 is 14 amino acids long. Per the germline V gene, CDR1 is LNHDA and CDR2 is SQIVND (reference sequence). In nucleotides, the CDR3 is TGTGCCAGTAGTGAGGGACAGAGCAAAAACATTCAGTACTTC. Residues: CASSEGQSKNIQYF.

V gene TRBV25-1 combines with J gene TRBJ2-1; 8 nucleotides match TRBD1. The CDR3 sequence is 14 residues long. Germline loops: CDR1 MGHDK, CDR2 SYGVNS. Unmatched junction bases numbered 3, after V lost 1 base and J lost 7 bases. The CDR3 reads CASSESQGANEQFF. The CDR3, as DNA: TGTGCCAGCAGTGAATCCCAGGGGGCTAATGAGCAGTTCTTC.